This T cell receptor beta chain was obtained from a study of control samples from healthy donors and cancer patients. The protocol was immunoSEQ multiplex PCR, while the TCRdb copy is restricted to in-frame clones and leaves out a portion. This sample carries 150,000 to 200,000 clones, roughly 95% of them seen once, and the ten largest clones take approximately 1%. This receptor was obtained from a young woman in good health. The specimen was blood.

CDR3 DNA sequence: TGTGCCTGGAGATGGGCGGCCCGGAGGGATACGCAGTATTTT. It is translated as CAWRWAARRDTQYF. The chain carries TRBV30 and TRBJ2-3; D possibly corresponds to TRBD2 (5 bases). This CDR3 has 14 residues. Germline loops: CDR1 GTSNPN, CDR2 SVGIG (reference sequence). V was shortened by 3 bases and J by 6 bases, with 16 bases between the two germline ends.